This TCR beta chain is from a study of T-cell reconstitution after alpha-beta-depleted transplantation in children. Trimming shortened V by 6 bases and J by 4 bases, and 12 bases separated the two germline ends. The CDR3 totals 13 residues. At least ten counts were recorded for this clonotype. Unique molecular identifiers were incorporated during preparation of the TCRbeta library. Each CDR3 protein is one row after TCRdb ran MiXCR on the PCR reads. The table lists some 640,000 distinct CDR3 sequences, around 17% of them singletons. The chain joins TRBV12-3 or TRBV12-4 to TRBJ1-1, with a possible D match to TRBD1 (5 bases). Here the sequenced sample was PBMCs from the stem cell graft donor, taken from the stem cell graft. The TCR sequence derives from a human donor who donated a stem cell graft to a child with acute myeloid leukemia. In DNA, the CDR3 is TGTGCCAGCAGAACATCGGGGGGCACTGAAGCTTTCTTT. It translates to CASRTSGGTEAFF.